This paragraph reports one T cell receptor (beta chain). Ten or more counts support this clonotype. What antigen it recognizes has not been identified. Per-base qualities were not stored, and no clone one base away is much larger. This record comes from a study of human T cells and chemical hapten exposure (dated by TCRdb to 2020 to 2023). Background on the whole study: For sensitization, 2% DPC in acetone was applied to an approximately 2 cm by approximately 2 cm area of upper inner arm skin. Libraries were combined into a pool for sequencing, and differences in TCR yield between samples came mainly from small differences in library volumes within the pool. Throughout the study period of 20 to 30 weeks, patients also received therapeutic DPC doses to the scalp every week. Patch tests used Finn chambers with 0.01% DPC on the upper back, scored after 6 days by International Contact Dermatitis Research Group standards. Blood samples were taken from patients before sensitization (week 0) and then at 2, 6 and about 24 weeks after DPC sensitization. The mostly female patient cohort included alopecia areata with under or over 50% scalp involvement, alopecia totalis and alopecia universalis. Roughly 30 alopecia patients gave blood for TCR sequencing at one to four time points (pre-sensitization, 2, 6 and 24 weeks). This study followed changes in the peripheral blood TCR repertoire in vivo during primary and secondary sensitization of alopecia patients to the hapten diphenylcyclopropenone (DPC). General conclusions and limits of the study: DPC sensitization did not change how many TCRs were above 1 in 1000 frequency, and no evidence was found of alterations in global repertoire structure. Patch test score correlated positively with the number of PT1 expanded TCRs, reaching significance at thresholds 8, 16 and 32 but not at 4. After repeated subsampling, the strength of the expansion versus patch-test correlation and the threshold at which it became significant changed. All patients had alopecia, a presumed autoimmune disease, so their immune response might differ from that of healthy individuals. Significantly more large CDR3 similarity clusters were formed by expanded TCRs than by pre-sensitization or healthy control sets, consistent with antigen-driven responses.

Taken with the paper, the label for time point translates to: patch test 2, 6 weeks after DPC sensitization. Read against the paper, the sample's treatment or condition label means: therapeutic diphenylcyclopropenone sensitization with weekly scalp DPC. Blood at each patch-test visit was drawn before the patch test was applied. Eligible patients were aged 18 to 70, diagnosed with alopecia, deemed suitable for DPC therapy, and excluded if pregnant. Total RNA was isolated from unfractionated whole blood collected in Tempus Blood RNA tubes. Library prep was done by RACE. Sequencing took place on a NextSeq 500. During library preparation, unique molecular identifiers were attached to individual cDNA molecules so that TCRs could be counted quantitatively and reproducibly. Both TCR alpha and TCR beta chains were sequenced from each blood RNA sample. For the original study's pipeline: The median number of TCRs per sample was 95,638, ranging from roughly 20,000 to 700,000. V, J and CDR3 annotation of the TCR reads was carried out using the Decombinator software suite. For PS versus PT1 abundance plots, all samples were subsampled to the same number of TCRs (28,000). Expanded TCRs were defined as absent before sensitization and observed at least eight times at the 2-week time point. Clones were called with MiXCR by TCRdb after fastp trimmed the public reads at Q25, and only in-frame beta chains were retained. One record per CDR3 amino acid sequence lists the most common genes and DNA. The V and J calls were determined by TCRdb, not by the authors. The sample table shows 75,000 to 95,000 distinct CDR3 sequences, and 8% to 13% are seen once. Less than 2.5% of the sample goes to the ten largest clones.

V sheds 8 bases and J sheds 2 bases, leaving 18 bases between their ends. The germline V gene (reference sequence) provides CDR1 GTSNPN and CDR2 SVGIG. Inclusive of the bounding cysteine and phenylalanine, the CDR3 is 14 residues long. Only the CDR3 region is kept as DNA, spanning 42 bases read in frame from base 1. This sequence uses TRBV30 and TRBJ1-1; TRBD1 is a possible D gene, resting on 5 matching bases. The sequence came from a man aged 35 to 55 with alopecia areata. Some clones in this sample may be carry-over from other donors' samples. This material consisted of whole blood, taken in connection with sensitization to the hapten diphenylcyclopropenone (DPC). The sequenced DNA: TGTGCCCATGGAGGTAGGGGAACTAACACTGAAGCTTTCTTT. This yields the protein CAHGGRGTNTEAFF.